The sequence of this TCR beta chain was determined in a study of cytomegalovirus exposure and HLA in healthy donors (TCRdb year 2017). Notes on the research overall: An earlier analysis of some 500 of the donors reported 250 to 300 Gb of sequence data and 117 million unique TCR beta sequences from 150 million to 200 million T cells. Along with the roughly 710-subject first cohort, a separate validation cohort of over a hundred different subjects was used. In a later genetic analysis, genome-wide SNP genotypes for 398 of the 666 donors were used, and that subset was treated as a discovery cohort. Among approximately 370 genotyped donors of the cohort, an average of around 220,000 unique TCR beta nucleotide sequences was sequenced per donor, of which roughly 18% were non-productive. Approximately 300 gigabases of sequencing data and roughly 81 million unique TCR sequences made up an early release that covered 500 to 700 HLA-typed donors. Every discovery cohort repertoire had been produced on one sequencing platform. An earlier analysis of 500 to 750 of the donors applied high-throughput TCR beta sequencing to assess whether each TCR beta V gene segment acted as functional or pseudogenic. In a later analysis, previously published TCR beta repertoires from 670 or so donors were re-analyzed and high-resolution HLA genotyping was added so that TCR occurrence patterns could be studied. Among the roughly 370 genotyped donors, around 81% belonged to the genetic ancestry cluster associated with self-reported Caucasian donors. To predict cytomegalovirus infection status, the study combined high-throughput TCR immunosequencing, statistical association of individual TCRs with disease status, and machine learning. The aim of the study was to test whether cataloging public T cell receptors could identify signatures of past pathogen exposure. Alongside the repertoire data, information on donor age, sex, ethnicity and CMV serostatus was compiled. In the later analysis, no new phenotypic data were used to find candidate immune exposures; instead, reliance was placed on TCR beta sequences and their occurrence across donors. Typing coverage differed by locus: A, B, C, DRB1 and DQB1 were typed in about 629-640 donors, DQA1 in approximately 520, DPA1 in approximately 600, and DPB1 in 400 to 490. HLA typing included class I and class II loci at four-digit resolution. Four or five DR-DQ haplotypes were handled as single units for association and clustering, since linkage in the cohort was strong. Using immunosequencing, the study profiled T cell repertoires from approximately 700 subjects and related those repertoires to cytomegalovirus serostatus.

What the authors observed across the whole study: The study gave a list of around 170 TCR beta chains associated with cytomegalovirus. Compared with equally common non-associated chains, HLA-associated TCR beta chains in a later analysis were more clonally expanded and had lower generation probabilities. Most TCR sequences were observed very rarely across donors, whereas some public TCRs were present in many individuals. Sequencing depth was assumed to be roughly uniform across donors in the presence/absence analyses, though that assumption may not hold. Because counts were too low, roughly 16 rarely observed V segments, including chromosome 9 orphons, were excluded from the earlier analysis of several hundred of the donors. It was suggested by the authors that the approach could potentially be generalized to other disease states and immunological phenotypes. A further reported finding was that TCR beta sequences accurately predicted the HLA-A and HLA-B alleles for most subjects in the first cohort. Compared with the approximately 670-donor mean, donors in an Asian-associated ancestry cluster had fewer N-insertions in productive TCRs, according to a later genetic analysis. Most CMV-associated TCR beta chains appeared to be HLA-restricted in a later analysis, and the HLA associations seemed to be driven largely by CMV exposure. Because HLA typing was missing for some donors at each locus, association tests included only the typed subset. In this cohort, only TCR beta chains were sequenced, and detectable features were limited by the absence of alpha or paired-chain data. When HLA alleles, especially DR and DQ, strongly co-occurred, attributing TCR associations to individual alleles was difficult. Three of the identified cytomegalovirus-associated TCR beta chains were confirmed in vitro to be specific for cytomegalovirus antigens. A later analysis reported that several top co-occurrence clusters appeared linked to parvovirus B19, influenza, CMV and Epstein-Barr virus. Specific HLA alleles were associated with 15,000 to 20,000 TCR beta sequences at a false discovery rate of 0.05 in a later analysis. Immune exposure information for the cohort was limited to CMV serostatus. Cytomegalovirus status was reported to be diagnosed by the classifier with high specificity and sensitivity in both the original and validation cohorts. Correlated functional status among segregating V segments might reflect linkage disequilibrium, but an unknown experimental factor could not be ruled out. V-gene and J-gene trimming of TCR beta chains was associated with a missense DCLRE1C variant in a later genetic analysis, and the association was replicated in an independent cohort. A later analysis found that TCR association rates varied across HLA loci, with DRB1 alleles showing the most associated TCRs and HLA-C alleles the fewest. A cluster of highly shared sequence variants was judged likely to represent a technical artifact of the sequencing pipeline. Broadly in line with IMGT annotations, most TCR beta V segments showed up in productive rearrangements about 90% or about 30% of the time in an earlier analysis of 450 to 750 of the donors.

This clone was counted once. What this receptor recognizes is not known. No much larger clone is present one base from it, and per-base qualities are unavailable. The cohort comprised around 690 healthy bone marrow donors. All cohort members were sampled while nominally healthy, although unrecorded immune exposures were likely present. The donor was CMV seropositive and belonged to the group of about 290 seropositive cohort members. Each donor provided a peripheral blood sample, and peripheral blood mononuclear cells were used for TCR beta sequencing. The Qiagen DNeasy Blood Extraction Kit was used to extract genomic DNA from the blood cell samples. Library preparation was by the immunoSEQ multiplex PCR assay. The multiplex PCR relied on a mix of 60 forward primers for TCR Vbeta segments and 13 reverse primers for TCR Jbeta segments. A multiplex PCR assay on genomic DNA amplified the CDR3 region of rearranged TCR beta genes. The Illumina HiSeq System was used to sequence the amplified TCR beta libraries as 87-base-pair reads. As for how the authors treated the data: A later analysis tallied 75 million to 95 million unique TCR beta chains across the 666 repertoires, and approximately 11 million of those chains were shared by two or more donors. A nearest-neighbor algorithm error-corrected the raw reads and collapsed the reads into unique sequences, merging closely related sequences to remove PCR and sequencing errors. V, D and J gene segments were assigned by aligning CDR3 sequences to IMGT reference sequences. Each retained sequence needed at least a six-nucleotide match to both a V gene segment and a J gene segment. Rearrangements were classified as productive when the CDR3 lacked stop codons and remained in frame with V and J, and all other rearrangements were classified as non-productive. Following IMGT convention, CDR3 was defined as the stretch from the second conserved V-encoded cysteine up to the conserved J-encoded phenylalanine. The earlier analysis of some 580 of the donors excluded any sequence lacking an unambiguous match to a single V gene segment. An earlier analysis of 450 to 650 of the donors called V segments functional above 56.7% productive rearrangements and segregating when the between-donor standard deviation exceeded 5%. A statistical classification framework was developed to diagnose cytomegalovirus status using the catalog of TCR beta chain sequences. In a later analysis, V and J genes were assigned by comparing TCR nucleotide sequences against IMGT/GENE-DB human TR gene sequences. A later analysis assigned CDR3 sequences and most-parsimonious VDJ recombination scenarios with the TCRdist pipeline. In a later analysis, every TCR beta chain was defined by the combination of its CDR3 amino acid sequence and its V-gene family, and reads without a unique V-gene family were dropped. A later analysis removed nearly 600 highly shared, low-generation-probability nucleotide sequences to deal with suspected cross-contamination and a sequencing artifact. For each public chain, a later analysis derived a clonal expansion index from normalized ranks of inferred template counts within each repertoire. A later analysis computed generation probabilities with a VDJ recombination model fitted to out-of-frame rearrangements, and checked the results against IGoR. Hypergeometric tests were used in a later analysis to score TCR-TCR, TCR-HLA and TCR-CMV co-occurrence, with a repertoire-size bias correction applied to the TCR pairs. A later analysis estimated false discovery rates by permuting HLA or CMV assignments 20 times. In a later analysis, co-occurring TCRs were grouped using DBSCAN, with TCRdist sequence similarity added in when clustering inside HLA-allele-positive subsets. For co-occurrence clustering, repertoires with fewer than 30,000 or more than 120,000 public chains were excluded, along with a handful of repertoires with anomalous nucleotide sharing. Held by TCRdb, this immuneACCESS table contains in-frame sequences only and omits some clones. Under half of the omission traces to an unresolved V gene where checked; the cause of the rest is unknown. Clone size and the V and J calls come from that table; the DNA yielded D and trimming. Recorded for this sample are around 150,000 clones; approximately 78% of them occurred a single time. Together, the top ten hold under 1% of the sample.

Sequenced input: PBMCs. This receptor was obtained from a girl aged 2-10 years in good health and CMV-seropositive.

The DNA sequence follows: TGTGCCAGCAGCTTGGCACCTAGCGGGAGTATGATCGGGCAGTACTTC. Its amino acids are CASSLAPSGSMIGQYF. Recombination joined TRBV5-6 with TRBJ2-7; 10 bases in between match TRBD2. The CDR3 has 16 amino acids, counting the end cysteine and phenylalanine. The kept DNA is CDR3 alone, 48 bases in frame from the first base. CDR1 and CDR2, per the germline V gene, are SGHDT and YYEEEE. At the junction V is shortened by 0 bases and J by 9 bases; bases outside the gene matches: 12.